The 14 T cell receptor beta chains below come from one sample, sequenced in a study of T cells in women clearing cervical HPV infection (dated by TCRdb to about 2018). Libraries were made using the immunoSEQ multiplex PCR assay. TCRdb obtained this table from immuneACCESS and retained in-frame rearrangements with V and J assigned. These tables miss some clones; where compared with another copy, unresolved V genes account for less than half of the shortfall, and the remainder is unexplained. This sample's table carries around 21,000 clones. The top ten hold 5.5% to 7% of the sample. The source material was blood buffy coat. The source of these receptors is a woman aged 18 to 75 with a cervical HPV16 infection that either progressed to CIN3+ or cleared (not recorded which).

Notes on this clone: Different DNA sequences within this sample yield the same CDR3. CDR3 residues: CASSDRGYEQYF. CDR3 DNA (partial): TGTGCCAGCAGTGATAGGGGCTACGAG. V gene TRBV6-1 combines with J gene TRBJ2-7; a weak D match, TRBD1 (5 bases). The read terminates 3 residues ahead of where the CDR3 ends, so the germline J gene completes it. This CDR3 spans 12 amino acids. The V and J ends lost 3 bases and 3 bases respectively, with 6 bases between them. CDR1 and CDR2 from the germline V gene are MNHNS and SASEGT.

Concerning this clone: The observed sequence ends 3 residues before the CDR3 terminus, with the missing tail filled in from the germline J gene. The chain has TRBV7-9 and TRBJ2-5; D is uncertain. The V end lost 6 bases, the J end lost 5 bases, and 13 bases lay between the germline ends. The V gene's germline CDR1 is SEHNR and CDR2 FQNEAQ (reference sequence). This CDR3 region has 13 residues. The DNA read from the CDR3 is TGTGCCAGCAGTCCCAGGCCGGTGGAGACC. Translation gives CASSPRPVET. The full CDR3 sequence reads CASSPRPVETQYF.

For this clone: The read terminates 3 residues ahead of where the CDR3 ends, so the germline J gene completes it. The V call is TRBV30, the J call TRBJ1-5; TRBD1 aligns across 7 bases. The CDR3 runs 14 residues. The ends lost 2 bases at V and 2 bases at J; junction bases unmatched: 3. Germline lookup yields CDR1 GTSNPN and CDR2 SVGIG (reference sequence). CDR3 DNA, as far as it was read: TGTGCCTGGAGTCCAGGACAGGGCAATCAGCCC. Translated: CAWSPGQGNQP. From start to end, the CDR3 is CAWSPGQGNQPQHF.

Concerning this clone itself: The DNA ends 3 residues before the CDR3 does, and the rest of the CDR3 is filled in from the germline J gene. The chain is built from TRBV19 and TRBJ1-1, with D tentatively TRBD1 (5 bases). CDR1 is LNHDA, CDR2 SQIVND, per germline (reference sequence). The V gene lost 4 bases and the J gene lost 7 bases, with 19 bases spanning the gap. CDR3 length equals 15 residues. CDR3 loop: CASSTRQTRSGEAFF. Incomplete CDR3 DNA: TGTGCCAGTAGTACCCGACAGACCCGCTCCGGTGAA.

With respect to this clone: Read coverage stops 3 residues before the CDR3 terminus; the germline J gene supplies the remainder. The chain couples TRBV7-9 to TRBJ1-3; no reliable D call. V was pared by 2 bases and J by 7 bases, with 6 bases between. The CDR3 spans 12 residues. Per the germline V gene, CDR1 is SEHNR and CDR2 is FQNEAQ (reference sequence). CDR3 in amino acids: CASSLTFNTIYF. The sequenced part of the CDR3 DNA is TGTGCCAGCAGCTTAACTTTTAACACC.

Notes on this clone: The sequence runs out 3 residues before the end of the CDR3; the remainder is reconstructed from the germline J gene. The chain employs TRBV9 and TRBJ2-5; a weak D match, TRBD2 (5 bases). The CDR3 extends over 13 amino acids. V was trimmed by 4 bases and J by 3 bases, leaving 10 bases between them. CDR1 is SGDLS and CDR2 is YYNGEE in the germline V gene. Partial CDR3 DNA: TGTGCCAGCAGCTCGACTATGGAAGAGACC. Its protein product is CASSSTMEET. The entire CDR3 is CASSSTMEETQYF.

Regarding this clone: The read stops 3 residues short of the end of the CDR3; the missing end is completed from the germline J gene. The chain recombines TRBV20-1 with TRBJ2-2; 9 bases match TRBD1. The CDR3 covers 14 residues. Trimming took 3 bases from V and 3 from J; bases not matched to a gene: 2. Germline V CDR1 and CDR2: DFQATT, SNEGSKA (reference sequence). The DNA read from the CDR3 is TGCAGTGCTAGGGACAGGGGTTACACCGGGGAG. Amino acids: CSARDRGYTGE. In full, the CDR3 is CSARDRGYTGELFF.

A remark on this clone: The read terminates 3 residues before the CDR3 end, so the remaining end is supplied by the germline J gene. The V and J genes are TRBV13 and TRBJ2-3; 13 positions match TRBD2. Looked up from germline, CDR1 is PRHDT and CDR2 is FYEKMQ (reference sequence). The CDR3 runs 15 residues. J gave up 5 bases and V 3 bases, and 2 bases lay outside the gene matches. The covered CDR3 bases are TGTGCCAGCAGCTTCAGACTAGCGGGAGGAGATACG. It specifies CASSFRLAGGDT. The CDR3 in its entirety is CASSFRLAGGDTQYF.

As for this clone: The read ends 3 residues shy of where the CDR3 ends; the end is completed using the germline J gene. The V call is TRBV7-9, the J call TRBJ1-2; perhaps TRBD1 as D (6 bases). Per germline, CDR1 SEHNR and CDR2 FQNEAQ (reference sequence). The length of the CDR3 is 12 residues. The V gene lost 5 bases and the J gene lost 6 bases, with 10 bases spanning the gap. The CDR3 region is CASSPTGDGYTF. The sequenced part of the CDR3 DNA is TGTGCCAGCAGCCCGACAGGTGATGGC.

Turning to this clone: The CDR3 end is not reached by the read, which stops 3 residues before it; the germline J gene fills it in. The chain joins TRBV20-1 to TRBJ1-1; 10 nucleotides match TRBD1. The germline V gene encodes CDR1 DFQATT and CDR2 SNEGSKA (reference sequence). Trimming cost V 6 bases and J 6 bases; bases outside gene matches: 13. CDR3 length: 15 residues. The chain's CDR3 is CSAPARDRGFAEAFF. CDR3 DNA (partial): TGCAGTGCACCGGCCCGGGACAGGGGCTTCGCTGAA.

In the case of this clone: The read terminates 3 residues before the CDR3 end, so the remaining end is supplied by the germline J gene. V and J are TRBV6-4 and TRBJ2-7; the match to TRBD2 covers 8 bases. V lost 3 bases, J lost 5 bases, and 6 bases stayed unmatched. Germline-derived CDR1 and CDR2 are MRHNA and SNTAGT. The CDR3 has 14 residues. The CDR3 DNA, read in part, is TGTGCCAGCAGTGAGAGGCGGGAGGACGACGAG. As protein: CASSERREDDE. The complete CDR3 sequence is CASSERREDDEQYF.

About this clone: With the read ending 3 residues before the CDR3 end, the germline J gene is used to fill in that end. The V call is TRBV28, the J call TRBJ1-6; D uncertain. The germline CDR1 and CDR2 sequences are MDHEN and SYDVKM. V gave up 6 bases and J gave up 10 bases, with 16 bases separating them. The CDR3 extends over 14 amino acids. The CDR3 sequence is CASRAPLRSSPLHF. The DNA read from the CDR3 is TGTGCCAGCAGAGCTCCTCTGCGATCCTCACCC.

As to this clone: The sequence runs out 3 residues before the end of the CDR3; the remainder is reconstructed from the germline J gene. The gene calls are TRBV7-2 and TRBJ1-2; D gene ambiguous. V was shortened by 5 bases and J by 7 bases, with 14 bases between the two germline ends. This CDR3 has 13 residues. Germline CDR1 reads SGHTA; CDR2 reads FQGNSA. CDR3 loop: CASSPTKASGYTF. The sequenced CDR3 bases are TGTGCCAGCAGCCCGACAAAGGCAAGTGGC.

Concerning this clone itself: The missing CDR3 end, 3 residues past where the read stops, is filled in from the germline J gene. The chain combines TRBV6-4 with TRBJ1-5; 8 nucleotides align to TRBD1. Per germline, CDR1 MRHNA and CDR2 SNTAGT. V lost 3 bases to trimming and J lost 7 bases; unmatched junction nucleotides: 8. The CDR3 totals 15 residues. CDR3 sequence: CASSELPGQAQPQHF. CDR3 bases read: TGTGCCAGCAGTGAGTTGCCGGGACAGGCCCAGCCC.